The source of this T cell receptor (beta chain) is a study of post-analysis software for immune sequencing data. General observations from the study: Samples from one preparation batch, clustered by F measure, grouped strongly together. Controls showed lower frequencies than patients for five TRBV segments, and TRBV5-6, TRBV5-1 and TRBV20-1 were among these. Comparison with controls showed significantly lower normalized Chao1 diversity in multiple sclerosis patients.

Carried by the TCR beta cDNA libraries were unique molecular identifiers. Input populations of roughly 0.95 to 10 million T cells gave rise to 500,000 to 600,000 cDNA molecules. TCRdb processed the PCR reads anew with MiXCR; each CDR3 protein has one entry. The repertoire holds 820,000 or so distinct CDR3 sequences, about 53% seen once, with approximately 4.2% in the top ten. The germline V gene has CDR1 DFQATT and CDR2 SNEGSKA (reference sequence). The CDR3 runs 14 residues. V was pared by 0 bases and J by 9 bases, with 15 bases between. Concerning this clonotype itself: No antigen is known for it.

The V call is TRBV20-1, the J call TRBJ2-1; the D gene could be TRBD1 or TRBD2 (6 bases each). Material for sequencing was blood. The receptor was isolated from a girl between 5 and 17 years old with multiple sclerosis. The CDR3 DNA is TGCAGTGCTAGAGATGTAACTAGGGGGGTTGAGCAGTTCTTC. The encoded protein is CSARDVTRGVEQFF.